This T cell receptor (beta chain) stems from a study of neurological immune-mediated disorders. Every sequencing run returned over 190 million TCR-beta sequences, which were derived from 15-18 subjects. Each CDR3 protein gets one entry after TCRdb re-called the 5' RACE reads with MiXCR. The sample lists about 55,000 distinct CDR3 sequences, 3% to 4.5% occurring once. Germline V gene data show CDR1 as MGHRA and CDR2 as YSYEKL. The CDR3 extends over 15 amino acids. V lost 3 bases and J 8 bases, leaving 17 bases between the germline ends. This clonotype appeared many times. The source is a man aged 25-45 years with multiple sclerosis. The chain has TRBV4-1 and TRBJ1-3; D possibly corresponds to TRBD1 (5 bases). The sample consisted of PBMCs. The CDR3 loop is CASSQEQGRGDTIYF. In DNA, the CDR3 is TGCGCCAGCAGCCAGGAGCAGGGTCGCGGTGACACCATATATTTT.